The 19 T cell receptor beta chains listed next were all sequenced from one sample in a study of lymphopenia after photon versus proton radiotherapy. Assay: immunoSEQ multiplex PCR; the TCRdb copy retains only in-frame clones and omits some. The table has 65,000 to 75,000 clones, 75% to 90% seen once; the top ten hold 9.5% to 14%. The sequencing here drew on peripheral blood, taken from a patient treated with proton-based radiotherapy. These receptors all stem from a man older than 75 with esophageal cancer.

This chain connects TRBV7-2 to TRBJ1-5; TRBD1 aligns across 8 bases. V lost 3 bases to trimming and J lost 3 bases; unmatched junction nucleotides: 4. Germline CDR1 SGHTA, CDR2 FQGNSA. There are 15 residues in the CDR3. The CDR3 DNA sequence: TGTGCCAGCAGCTTCAGGGGACAGGTCAATCAGCCCCAGCATTTT. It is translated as CASSFRGQVNQPQHF.

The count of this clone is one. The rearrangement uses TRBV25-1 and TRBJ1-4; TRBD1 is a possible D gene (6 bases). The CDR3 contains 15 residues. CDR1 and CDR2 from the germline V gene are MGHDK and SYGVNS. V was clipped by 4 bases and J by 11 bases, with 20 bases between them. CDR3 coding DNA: TGTGCCAGCAGTGGCCCCTCAGGGGCAGATATCAAACTGTTTTTT. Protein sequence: CASSGPSGADIKLFF.

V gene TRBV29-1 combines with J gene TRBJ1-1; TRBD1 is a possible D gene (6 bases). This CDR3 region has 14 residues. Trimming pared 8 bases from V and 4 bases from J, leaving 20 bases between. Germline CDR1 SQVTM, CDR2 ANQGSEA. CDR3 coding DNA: TGCAGCTCCCTTAGGGGGGAACGGGTCACTGAAGCTTTCTTT. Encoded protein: CSSLRGERVTEAFF.

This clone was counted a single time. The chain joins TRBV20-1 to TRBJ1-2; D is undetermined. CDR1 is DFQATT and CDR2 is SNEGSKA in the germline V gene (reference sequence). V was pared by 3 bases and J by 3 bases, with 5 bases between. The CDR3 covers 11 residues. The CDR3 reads CSARSDYGYTF. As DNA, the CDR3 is TGCAGTGCTAGGAGTGACTATGGCTACACCTTC.

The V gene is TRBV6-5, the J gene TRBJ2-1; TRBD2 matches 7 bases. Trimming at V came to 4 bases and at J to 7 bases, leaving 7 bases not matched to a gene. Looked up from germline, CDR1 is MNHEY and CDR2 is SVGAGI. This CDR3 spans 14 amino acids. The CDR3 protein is CASSSRGVLNEQFF. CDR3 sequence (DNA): TGTGCCAGCAGTTCCCGGGGGGTTCTGAATGAGCAGTTCTTC.

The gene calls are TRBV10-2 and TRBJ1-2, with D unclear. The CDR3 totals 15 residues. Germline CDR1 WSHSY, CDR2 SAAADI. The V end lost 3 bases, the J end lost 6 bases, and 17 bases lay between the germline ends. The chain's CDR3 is CASSETARNYHGYTF. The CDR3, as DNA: TGCGCCAGCAGTGAAACGGCCAGAAATTACCATGGCTACACCTTC.

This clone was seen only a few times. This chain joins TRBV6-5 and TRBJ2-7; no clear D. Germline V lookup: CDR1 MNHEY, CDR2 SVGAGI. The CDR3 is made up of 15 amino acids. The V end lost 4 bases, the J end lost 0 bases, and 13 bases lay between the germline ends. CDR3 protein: CASSSPGLGSYEQYF. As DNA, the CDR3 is TGTGCCAGCAGTTCTCCTGGGCTAGGCTCCTACGAGCAGTACTTC.

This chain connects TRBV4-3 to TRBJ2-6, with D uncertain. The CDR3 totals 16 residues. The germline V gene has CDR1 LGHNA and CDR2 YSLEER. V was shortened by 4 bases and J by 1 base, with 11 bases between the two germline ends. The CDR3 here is CASSPDTYSGANVLTF. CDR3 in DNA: TGCGCCAGCAGCCCAGACACCTATTCTGGGGCCAACGTCCTGACTTTC.

For the CDR3, the DNA is TGTGCCAGCAGCTTAGACGGAACGGCTAACTATGGCTACACCTTC. This sequence encodes CASSLDGTANYGYTF. The J gene is TRBJ1-2, the V gene TRBV7-2, with D uncertain. V was clipped by 1 base and J by 0 bases, with 9 bases between them. Germline V gene lookup returns CDR1 SGHTA and CDR2 FQGNSA. The CDR3 is 15 amino acids.

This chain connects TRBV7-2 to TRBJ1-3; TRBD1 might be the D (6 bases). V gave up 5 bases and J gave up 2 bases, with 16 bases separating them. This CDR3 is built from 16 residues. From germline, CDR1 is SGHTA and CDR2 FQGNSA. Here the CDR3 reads CASSQTSGAAGNTIYF. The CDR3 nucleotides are TGTGCCAGCAGCCAAACGTCAGGGGCTGCTGGAAACACCATATATTTT.

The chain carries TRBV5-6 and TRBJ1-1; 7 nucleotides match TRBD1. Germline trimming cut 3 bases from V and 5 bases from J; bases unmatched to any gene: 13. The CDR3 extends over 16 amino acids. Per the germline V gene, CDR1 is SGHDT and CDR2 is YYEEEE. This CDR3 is CASSWIRTGRATEAFF. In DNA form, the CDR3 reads TGTGCCAGCAGCTGGATACGGACAGGCCGGGCGACTGAAGCTTTCTTT.

CDR3 protein: CASSQGTGGAVDIQYF. In DNA form, the CDR3 reads TGTGCCAGCAGCCAAGGGACAGGGGGCGCGGTGGACATTCAGTACTTC. V usage is TRBV5-4 and J usage is TRBJ2-4, with 12 positions matching TRBD1. This CDR3 region has 16 residues. J lost 8 bases, V lost 4 bases, and 10 bases had no gene match. In germline, CDR1 is SGHNT, CDR2 YYREEE (reference sequence). Using reference TRBV5-4 and TRBJ2-4 for the parts outside the CDR3, the full variable domain is ETGVTQSPTHLIKTRGQQVTLRCSSQSGHNTVSWYQQALGQGPQFIFQYYREEENGRGNFPPRFSGLQFPNYSSELNVNALELDDSALYLCASSQGTGGAVDIQYFGAGTRLSVL.

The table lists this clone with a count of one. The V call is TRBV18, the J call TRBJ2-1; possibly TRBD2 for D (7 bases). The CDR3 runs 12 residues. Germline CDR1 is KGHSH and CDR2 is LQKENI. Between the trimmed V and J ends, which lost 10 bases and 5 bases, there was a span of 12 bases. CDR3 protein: CATRGGDNEQFF. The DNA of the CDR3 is TGTGCCACTAGGGGGGGAGACAATGAGCAGTTCTTC.

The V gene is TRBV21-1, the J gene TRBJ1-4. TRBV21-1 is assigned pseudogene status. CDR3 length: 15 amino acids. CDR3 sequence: CASSKEESNYEKLFF. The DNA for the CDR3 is TGTGCCAGCAGCAAAGAGGAAAGCAACTATGAAAAACTGTTTTTT.

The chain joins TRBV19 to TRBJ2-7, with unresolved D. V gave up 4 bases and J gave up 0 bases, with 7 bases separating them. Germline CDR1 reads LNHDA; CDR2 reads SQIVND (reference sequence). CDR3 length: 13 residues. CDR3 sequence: CASSKRSSYEQYF. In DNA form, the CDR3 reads TGTGCCAGTAGTAAGCGAAGCTCCTACGAGCAGTACTTC.

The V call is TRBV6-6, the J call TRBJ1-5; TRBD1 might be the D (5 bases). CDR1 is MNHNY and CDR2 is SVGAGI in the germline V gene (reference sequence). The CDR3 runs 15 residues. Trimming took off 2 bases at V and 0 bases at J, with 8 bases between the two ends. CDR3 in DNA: TGTGCCAGCAGTTACAGGGGAAATAGCAATCAGCCCCAGCATTTT. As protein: CASSYRGNSNQPQHF.

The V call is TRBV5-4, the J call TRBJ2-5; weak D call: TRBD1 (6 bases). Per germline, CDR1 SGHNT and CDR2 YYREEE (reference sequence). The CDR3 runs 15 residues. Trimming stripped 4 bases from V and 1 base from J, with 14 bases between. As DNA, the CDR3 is TGTGCCAGCAGCCGGGACGGACAGTTCCAAGAGACCCAGTACTTC. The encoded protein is CASSRDGQFQETQYF. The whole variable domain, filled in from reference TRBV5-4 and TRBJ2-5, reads ETGVTQSPTHLIKTRGQQVTLRCSSQSGHNTVSWYQQALGQGPQFIFQYYREEENGRGNFPPRFSGLQFPNYSSELNVNALELDDSALYLCASSRDGQFQETQYFGPGTRLLVL.

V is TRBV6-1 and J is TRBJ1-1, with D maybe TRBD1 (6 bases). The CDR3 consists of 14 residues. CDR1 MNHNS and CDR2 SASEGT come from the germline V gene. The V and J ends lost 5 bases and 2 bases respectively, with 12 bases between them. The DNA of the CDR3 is TGTGCCAGCAGTACCGCAGGGGTCAACACTGAAGCTTTCTTT. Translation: CASSTAGVNTEAFF.

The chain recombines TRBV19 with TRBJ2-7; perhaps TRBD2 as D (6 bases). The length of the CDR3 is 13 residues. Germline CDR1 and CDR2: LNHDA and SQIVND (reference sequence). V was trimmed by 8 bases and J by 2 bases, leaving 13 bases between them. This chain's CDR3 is CASGGTDTYEQYF. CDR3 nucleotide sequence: TGTGCCAGTGGGGGGACCGATACCTACGAGCAGTACTTC.